This T cell receptor beta chain was retrieved from a study of response to subunit inactivated influenza vaccine. The J segment lost 7 bases and the V segment lost 4 bases, leaving 12 bases of the junction unmatched. The germline V gene has CDR1 KGHSH and CDR2 LQKENI. The CDR3 loop spans 15 amino acids. MiXCR, applied by TCRdb to the RT-PCR reads, yields one record per CDR3 protein. The sample yields 650,000 to 800,000 distinct CDR3 sequences, approximately 14% seen once. The clonotype was recovered from a man aged 45 to 65 who received an inactivated influenza vaccine. The sequencing used PBMCs from blood, collected 14 to 15 days before vaccination. V gene TRBV18 combines with J gene TRBJ1-2; 7 nucleotides match TRBD1. CDR3 sequence: CASSRQGVSPIGYTF. The DNA for the CDR3 is TGTGCCAGCTCACGTCAGGGGGTAAGCCCTATTGGCTACACCTTC.